Below are 27 T cell receptor beta chains sequenced from a single sample in a study of T cell repertoires in cytomegalovirus infection. MiXCR, applied by TCRdb to the reads, yields one record per CDR3 protein. In the table there are 200,000 to 300,000 distinct CDR3 sequences, around 9% of which are singletons. Sample: PBMCs. The receptors here all came from a human donor in good health (CMV status not recorded). Some clones in this sample may be carry-over from other donors' samples.

This clonotype was counted at least ten times. This chain connects TRBV7-3 to TRBJ2-3, with TRBD1 matching 9 bases. Germline trimming cut 5 bases from V and 1 base from J; bases unmatched to any gene: 7. The CDR3 consists of 16 residues. From germline, CDR1 is SGHTA and CDR2 FQGTGA. The CDR3 loop reads CASSPVRTGGTDTQYF. DNA for the CDR3: TGTGCCAGCAGCCCAGTACGGACAGGGGGCACAGATACGCAGTATTTT. The variable domain in full, with the rest retrieved from reference TRBV7-3 and TRBJ2-3, is GAGVSQTPSNKVTEKGKYVELRCDPISGHTALYWYRQSLGQGPEFLIYFQGTGAADDSGLPNDRFFAVRPEGSVSTLKIQRTERGDSAVYLCASSPVRTGGTDTQYFGPGTRLTVL.

This clonotype showed up many times. The CDR3 reads CASSYGSSSYNEQFF. The DNA for the CDR3 is TGTGCCAGCAGCTACGGGTCTAGCTCCTACAATGAGCAGTTCTTC. This chain connects TRBV7-2 to TRBJ2-1; D gene uncertain. V shed 4 bases and J shed 0 bases, with 10 bases lying between them. This CDR3 comprises 15 residues. From germline, CDR1 is SGHTA and CDR2 FQGNSA.

This clonotype was detected ten times or more. V and J are TRBV7-4 and TRBJ2-3; D is unresolved. Germline CDR1 SGHVT, CDR2 SQSDAQ. Trimming took off 2 bases at V and 2 bases at J, with 14 bases between the two ends. The length of the CDR3 is 16 residues. CDR3 amino acids: CASSLLPSLVTDTQYF. The DNA for the CDR3 is TGTGCCAGCAGCTTACTGCCTAGTCTCGTCACAGATACGCAGTATTTT.

This clonotype was found a few times. The chain uses TRBV6-5 and TRBJ1-2, with D possibly matching TRBD1 (5 bases). Germline V gene lookup returns CDR1 MNHEY and CDR2 SVGAGI. V was clipped by 4 bases and J by 7 bases, with 16 bases between them. The CDR3 sequence is 14 residues long. The CDR3 sequence: CASSFTTAGGGYTF. The DNA of the CDR3 is TGTGCCAGCAGTTTTACGACAGCAGGTGGTGGCTACACCTTC.

This clonotype showed up many times. The genes are TRBV7-2 and TRBJ1-1; D gene uncertain. V was trimmed by 6 bases and J by 10 bases, leaving 18 bases between them. Germline V gene data show CDR1 as SGHTA and CDR2 as FQGNSA. There are 13 residues in the CDR3. CDR3 nucleotide sequence: TGTGCCAGCAGTTTAACATGGGCACGCGGAGCTTTCTTT. Protein product: CASSLTWARGAFF.

In its sample, this clonotype was seen a few times. The gene calls are TRBV18 and TRBJ2-1, with a weak D call TRBD2 (5 bases). Germline V gives CDR1 KGHSH, CDR2 LQKENI. This CDR3 has 16 amino acids. V was pared by 3 bases and J by 3 bases, with 15 bases between. The CDR3 protein is CASSPLYGINYNEQFF. In nucleotides, the CDR3 is TGTGCCAGCTCACCTCTCTACGGGATAAACTACAATGAGCAGTTCTTC.

This clonotype was seen at least ten times. The chain links TRBV7-2 to TRBJ1-5; D ambiguous. With 0 bases removed from V and 4 bases from J, the gap between germline ends came to 10 bases. This CDR3 contains 15 residues. Per germline, CDR1 SGHTA and CDR2 FQGNSA. The CDR3 spells CASSLAPGKNQPQHF. The DNA of the CDR3 is TGTGCCAGCAGCTTAGCGCCGGGAAAAAATCAGCCCCAGCATTTT.

This clonotype was picked up many times. V gene TRBV28 combines with J gene TRBJ1-2; D remains unclear. Trimming stripped 3 bases from V and 7 bases from J, with 12 bases between. The CDR3 runs to 13 residues. Germline V gene lookup returns CDR1 MDHEN and CDR2 SYDVKM. This CDR3 reads CASSFRAARGYTF. CDR3 sequence (DNA): TGTGCCAGCAGTTTTAGGGCAGCGCGTGGCTACACCTTC.

This clonotype has at least ten counts. This chain joins TRBV7-2 and TRBJ2-7; possibly TRBD1 or TRBD2 for D (5 bases each). This CDR3 is 15 amino acids long. Germline-derived CDR1 and CDR2 are SGHTA and FQGNSA. Trimming removed 5 bases from V and 9 bases from J, with 23 bases in between. The CDR3 reads CASSTRPGPKVVQYF. DNA for the CDR3: TGTGCCAGCAGCACCAGACCGGGACCTAAAGTGGTGCAGTACTTC.

This clonotype was recorded at least ten times. This chain uses TRBV12-3 or TRBV12-4 with TRBJ1-1, with 7 nucleotides matching TRBD1. The CDR3 totals 15 residues. J lost 4 bases, V lost 10 bases, and 15 bases had no gene match. CDR3 sequence (DNA): TGTGCCACCACTATCGCCGACAGGGACGCCACTGAAGCTTTCTTT. Translation: CATTIADRDATEAFF.

This clonotype was seen at least ten times. This chain uses TRBV7-2 with TRBJ2-1, with D possibly TRBD2 on 7 matching bases. Deletions cut 2 bases from V and 1 base from J, with 15 bases between. Germline V gene lookup returns CDR1 SGHTA and CDR2 FQGNSA. The CDR3 is 17 amino acids. In DNA, the CDR3 is TGTGCCAGCAGCTTATGGTCTGGGAGGGGGTCCTACAATGAGCAGTTCTTC. Its protein product is CASSLWSGRGSYNEQFF.

In its sample, this clonotype was seen many times. This chain joins TRBV2 and TRBJ2-1, with D possibly TRBD2 on 5 matching bases. V shed 6 bases and J shed 9 bases, with 15 bases lying between them. CDR1 SNHLY and CDR2 FYNNEI come from the germline V gene. The CDR3 spans 13 residues. CDR3 bases: TGTGCCAGCAGAGCGGACCTGGCAGTTGAGCAGTTCTTC. Its protein product is CASRADLAVEQFF.

This clonotype occurred many times. The genes are TRBV6-2 or TRBV6-3 and TRBJ2-2; tentative D call: TRBD1 (5 bases). CDR3 length: 15 amino acids. Germline CDR1 MNHEY, CDR2 SVGEGT. Trimming stripped 2 bases from V and 6 bases from J, with 13 bases between. The CDR3 is CASSYSDSYSGELFF. The CDR3 nucleotides are TGTGCCAGCAGTTACAGCGACAGCTATTCCGGGGAGCTGTTTTTT.

This clonotype has only a few counts. CDR3 sequence: CSAKPYRGAYSNQPQHF. The CDR3 coding sequence is TGCAGTGCTAAGCCCTACAGGGGAGCGTATAGCAATCAGCCCCAGCATTTT. The chain joins TRBV20-1 to TRBJ1-5; 7 positions agree with TRBD1. The CDR3 has 17 amino acids. The V gene's germline CDR1 is DFQATT and CDR2 SNEGSKA (reference sequence). With V trimmed by 4 bases and J by 0 bases, 12 bases remained unmatched.

The rearrangement links TRBV20-1 to TRBJ2-2; 10 bases match TRBD2. V trimming: 0 bases; J trimming: 6 bases; junction bases outside the gene matches: 7. CDR1 and CDR2 from the germline V gene are DFQATT and SNEGSKA (reference sequence). The CDR3 is 16 amino acids. The CDR3 reads CSARDFLAGASGELFF. The CDR3 DNA sequence: TGCAGTGCTAGAGATTTTCTAGCGGGAGCGTCCGGGGAGCTGTTTTTT.

The sample holds many counts of this clonotype. The chain combines TRBV13 with TRBJ2-2, with 8 nucleotides matching TRBD1. The CDR3 has 19 amino acids. From germline, CDR1 is PRHDT and CDR2 FYEKMQ (reference sequence). The V and J ends lost 5 bases and 2 bases, in that order; junction bases with no gene match: 16. The CDR3 DNA is TGTGCCAGCAGCCCCCCAGGGGGCCTAGCCATTCATAACACCGGGGAGCTGTTTTTT. Translation gives CASSPPGGLAIHNTGELFF. The entire variable domain, with the rest obtained from reference TRBV13 and TRBJ2-2, is as follows: AAGVIQSPRHLIKEKRETATLKCYPIPRHDTVYWYQQGPGQDPQFLISFYEKMQSDKGSIPDRFSAQQFSDYHSELNMSSLELGDSALYFCASSPPGGLAIHNTGELFFGEGSRLTVL.

In its sample, this clonotype was seen a few times. This rearrangement joins TRBV27 to TRBJ1-2, with 9 nucleotides matching TRBD1. CDR1 and CDR2 from the germline V gene are MNHEY and SMNVEV (reference sequence). V lost 4 bases, J lost 8 bases, and 8 bases stayed unmatched. There are 14 residues in the CDR3. The CDR3, as DNA: TGTGCCAGCAGTTCCCTGGGACAGGGTGGCGGCTACACCTTC. Its protein product is CASSSLGQGGGYTF.

V and J are TRBV28 and TRBJ2-2; a weak D match, TRBD1 (6 bases). CDR1 and CDR2 from the germline V gene are MDHEN and SYDVKM. The V gene lost 4 bases and the J gene lost 1 base, with 13 bases spanning the gap. This CDR3 contains 16 residues. This CDR3 reads CASSSPGHLNTGELFF. Here the CDR3 DNA reads TGTGCCAGCAGTTCTCCGGGACACTTGAACACCGGGGAGCTGTTTTTT. The full variable domain, completed using reference TRBV28 and TRBJ2-2, is DVKVTQSSRYLVKRTGEKVFLECVQDMDHENMFWYRQDPGLGLRLIYFSYDVKMKEKGDIPEGYSVSREKKERFSLILESASTNQTSMYLCASSSPGHLNTGELFFGEGSRLTVL.

This chain uses TRBV19 with TRBJ1-6; perhaps TRBD1 as D (6 bases). The CDR3 runs 14 residues. Germline V gene data show CDR1 as LNHDA and CDR2 as SQIVND (reference sequence). Deletions cut 7 bases from V and 6 bases from J, with 13 bases between. DNA of the CDR3: TGTGCCAGTAACTCAGGGGTCGGTAATTCACCCCTCCACTTT. This translates into CASNSGVGNSPLHF.

This clonotype was found many times. The rearrangement joins TRBV7-2 to TRBJ1-5; D gene uncertain. The germline CDR1 and CDR2 sequences are SGHTA and FQGNSA. Trimming cost V 1 base and J 5 bases, with 12 bases left between them. CDR3 length equals 15 residues. The CDR3 DNA follows: TGTGCCAGCAGCTTAGTCGGGGTGGGCGATCAGCCCCAGCATTTT. Translated, it gives CASSLVGVGDQPQHF. Full variable domain (outside the CDR3, taken from reference TRBV7-2 and TRBJ1-5): GAGVSQSPSNKVTEKGKDVELRCDPISGHTALYWYRQSLGQGLEFLIYFQGNSAPDKSGLPSDRFSAERTGGSVSTLTIQRTQQEDSAVYLCASSLVGVGDQPQHFGDGTRLSIL.

Many counts were recorded for this clonotype. The chain links TRBV7-6 to TRBJ1-1; TRBD1 matches at 7 bases. Germline-derived CDR1 and CDR2 are SGHVS and FNYEAQ. The CDR3 is made up of 14 amino acids. V lost 5 bases to trimming and J lost 3 bases; unmatched junction nucleotides: 6. CDR3 in DNA: TGTGCCAGCAGCCAGACAGGGTCGTACACTGAAGCTTTCTTT. Residues: CASSQTGSYTEAFF.

This clonotype was seen many times. The rearrangement joins TRBV7-2 to TRBJ2-1, with 8 bases that match TRBD2. From germline, CDR1 is SGHTA and CDR2 FQGNSA. The CDR3 consists of 16 residues. The V segment lost 5 bases and the J segment 4 bases; nucleotides outside the gene matches: 10. The CDR3 coding sequence is TGTGCCAGCAGCCCGCACGGGGGGGCAGGGTACAATGAGCAGTTCTTC. It yields the protein CASSPHGGAGYNEQFF. Filled out from reference TRBV7-2 and TRBJ2-1, the complete variable domain reads GAGVSQSPSNKVTEKGKDVELRCDPISGHTALYWYRQSLGQGLEFLIYFQGNSAPDKSGLPSDRFSAERTGGSVSTLTIQRTQQEDSAVYLCASSPHGGAGYNEQFFGPGTRLTVL.

This rearrangement joins TRBV20-1 to TRBJ1-1; D gene uncertain. V shed 4 bases and J shed 4 bases, with 10 bases lying between them. The V gene's germline CDR1 is DFQATT and CDR2 SNEGSKA (reference sequence). The CDR3 is made up of 12 amino acids. CDR3 residues: CSATPRFTEAFF. In DNA form, the CDR3 reads TGCAGTGCTACTCCCAGGTTCACTGAAGCTTTCTTT.

This clonotype showed up just a few times. The chain is built from TRBV6-1 and TRBJ2-7, with a weak D call TRBD1 (6 bases). The V end was cut by 7 bases, the J end by 3 bases, with 13 bases between. The CDR3 sequence is 13 residues long. Germline CDR1 MNHNS, CDR2 SASEGT. In DNA form, the CDR3 reads TGTGCCAGCACCCGACAGGACCTCTACGAGCAGTACTTC. Protein: CASTRQDLYEQYF.

This clonotype has more than one count but fewer than ten. A junction boundary mismatches the germline segment, possibly from a read error. The chain couples TRBV7-8 to TRBJ2-7, with 8 bases lining up with TRBD1. Germline CDR1 reads SGHVS; CDR2 reads FQNEAQ. This CDR3 region has 15 residues. The CDR3 loop reads CASSIAGGAVSEQYF. CDR3 nucleotides: TGTGCCAGCAGCATAGCAGGGGGCGCGGTGTCCGAGCAGTACTTC.

This clonotype was counted many times. The chain is built from TRBV7-8 and TRBJ2-5; no definite D call. Looked up from germline, CDR1 is SGHVS and CDR2 is FQNEAQ. Deletions cut 6 bases from V and 7 bases from J, with 18 bases between. The CDR3 sequence is 14 residues long. The CDR3 DNA sequence: TGTGCCAGCAGACATCCCGGGCCGGACGGGACCCAGTACTTC. This codes for CASRHPGPDGTQYF.

This clonotype has just one count. The chain joins TRBV6-2 or TRBV6-3 to TRBJ1-1; perhaps TRBD1 as D (6 bases). Germline lookup yields CDR1 MNHEY and CDR2 SVGEGT. The CDR3 consists of 15 residues. V lost 2 bases, J lost 0 bases, and 10 bases lay in between. The CDR3 loop is CASSYGGAVNTEAFF. Written as DNA, the CDR3 is TGTGCCAGCAGTTACGGGGGGGCCGTGAACACTGAAGCTTTCTTT.